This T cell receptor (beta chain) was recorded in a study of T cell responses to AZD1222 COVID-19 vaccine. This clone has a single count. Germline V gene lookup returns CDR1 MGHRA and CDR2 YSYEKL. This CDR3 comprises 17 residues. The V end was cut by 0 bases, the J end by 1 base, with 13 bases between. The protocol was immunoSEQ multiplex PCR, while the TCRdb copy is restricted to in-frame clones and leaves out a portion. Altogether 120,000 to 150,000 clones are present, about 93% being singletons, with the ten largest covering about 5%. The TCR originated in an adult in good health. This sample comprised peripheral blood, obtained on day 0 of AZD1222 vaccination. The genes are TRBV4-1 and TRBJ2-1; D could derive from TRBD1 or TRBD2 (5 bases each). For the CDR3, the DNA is TGCGCCAGCAGCCAAGATTCCGGGGACGAATCCTACAATGAGCAGTTCTTC. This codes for CASSQDSGDESYNEQFF.